This TCR beta chain stems from a study of graft-versus-host responses after intestinal transplantation. The wider study: Transplant recipients had multivisceral, liver-intestinal, or isolated intestinal grafts. Recipients uniformly received anti-thymocyte globulin induction, followed by tacrolimus and steroids for 2 to 4 years.

Germline lookup yields CDR1 SNHLY and CDR2 FYNNEI. CDR3 length: 15 residues. V was trimmed by 3 bases and J by 0 bases, leaving 9 bases between them. In the case of this clone: Its target is unknown.

General study points: Detected in recipient marrow were GvH clones, some of which were first observed in ileum or blood. High graft-versus-host to host-versus-graft clonal ratios were found in allografts of patients who had graft-donor T cell macrochimerism.

Assay used: immunoSEQ multiplex PCR; TCRdb lists only in-frame clones, some missing. The data show about 98,000 clones, with 86% seen just once and more than 1.4% held by the top ten. The sequence came from a human patient who received an intestinal transplant, so some T cells may come from the graft donor. The chain has TRBV2 and TRBJ1-5; D is ambiguous. Sequenced here: PBMCs, sampled 255 days after intestinal transplant. Written as DNA, the CDR3 is TGTGCCAGCAGTGATCATTTATATAGCAATCAGCCCCAGCATTTT. It encodes CASSDHLYSNQPQHF.